This TCR beta chain is drawn from a study of blood T cell repertoires in COVID-19. Study at large: Whether acute or convalescent, the COVID-19 samples came from the United States, Italy and Spain. From T cells, B-cell-depleted T cells, or PBMCs came the material, which was cDNA or gDNA.

The CDR3 length is 15 residues. CDR1 LGHNA and CDR2 YSLEER come from the germline V gene. V lost 0 bases, J lost 7 bases, and 12 bases lay in between. The sample holds a few counts of this clone. Sequencing was performed with immunoSEQ multiplex PCR; in TCRdb, only in-frame clones are kept and a portion is missing. Here the sample spans approximately 350,000 clones, around 83% being singletons. Recruits, aged about 18 to 95 years, lived in 24 US areas. The recovered donors of Cohort 3 showed two negative PCRs, clearance, or symptom resolution. This clonotype was sampled from a woman in her forties or fifties who had recovered from COVID-19. The sequencing sample was made of PBMCs or T cells enriched from blood (not recorded which). V gene TRBV4-3 combines with J gene TRBJ1-4; tentative D call: TRBD1 (5 bases). CDR3 in amino acids: CASSQEGGRSEKLFF. The CDR3 coding sequence is TGCGCCAGCAGCCAAGAGGGGGGACGGAGTGAAAAACTGTTTTTT.